These T cell receptor beta chains were read from a single sample in a study of shared clonotypes between healthy human individuals. The protocol was immunoSEQ multiplex PCR, while the TCRdb copy is restricted to in-frame clones and leaves out a portion. The profile covers approximately 1.4 million clones, with nearly 99% appearing a single time and 0.4% to 0.55% taken by the ten largest. Material: naive CD4+ T cells sorted from blood. The receptor source for this set is a man aged 30 to 39 in good health. Both conserved end residues are part of each CDR3. A D gene is named only where the DNA matches it firmly. Expanded clones are given a class, and other clones once, few, many or no size at all.

D	V	size	length	J	DNA	CDR3
-	TRBV7-9	-	14	TRBJ2-7	TGTGCCACCTCATGGGGCCAGGCGGTCCACGAGCAGTACTTC	CATSWGQAVHEQYF
-	TRBV5-1	-	14	TRBJ2-3	TGCGCCAGCAGCTTGGCGACTAGTCGAGATACGCAGTATTTT	CASSLATSRDTQYF
TRBD1	TRBV5-4	-	13	TRBJ1-4	TGTGCCAGCAGCGCGGGGACAGGGGGAAAACTGTTTTTT	CASSAGTGGKLFF
-	TRBV10-3	-	14	TRBJ2-2	TGTGCCATCAAGGCGGGCCGGGTCACCGGGGAGCTGTTTTTT	CAIKAGRVTGELFF
-	TRBV7-2	-	13	TRBJ2-1	TGTGCCAGCAGCTTAGATTCCGGCGGGGAGCAGTTCTTC	CASSLDSGGEQFF
-	TRBV29-1	-	12	TRBJ2-1	TGCAGCGTAGTCCGGGACTCCAATGAGCAGTTCTTC	CSVVRDSNEQFF
-	TRBV19	-	15	TRBJ1-5	TGTGCCAGTAGTATAGTTCCAGCTAGCAATCAGCCCCAGCATTTT	CASSIVPASNQPQHF
-	TRBV18	-	16	TRBJ2-1	TGTGCCAGCTCACAAACTCTCGCCGGGGCGTACAATGAGCAGTTCTTC	CASSQTLAGAYNEQFF
TRBD1	TRBV5-6	-	16	TRBJ1-1	TGTGCCAGCAGCTTTCGGGAAAGACAGGGGAGCACTGAAGCTTTCTTT	CASSFRERQGSTEAFF
-	TRBV29-1	once	12	TRBJ2-7	TGCAGCGTTGAAACCCGTAAGGACGAGCAGTACTTC	CSVETRKDEQYF
-	TRBV7-2	-	16	TRBJ2-1	TGTGCCAGCAGCTTAACCGGCAGTCAAGGTTACAATGAGCAGTTCTTC	CASSLTGSQGYNEQFF
-	TRBV4-1	-	16	TRBJ1-1	TGCGCCAGCAGCCAAGACCCCTGGGACCGGGGGACTGAAGCTTTCTTT	CASSQDPWDRGTEAFF
-	TRBV6-5	-	14	TRBJ2-7	TGTGCCAGCAGTCGGGACTTAAACTTCTACGAGCAGTACTTC	CASSRDLNFYEQYF
-	TRBV2	-	13	TRBJ1-5	TGTGCCAGCACCGAGTGGGGGGATCAGCCCCAGCATTTT	CASTEWGDQPQHF
TRBD2	TRBV7-2	-	14	TRBJ2-7	TGTGCCAGCAGCCCAAGGGTAGCGGGGTACGAGCAGTACTTC	CASSPRVAGYEQYF
-	TRBV5-1	-	15	TRBJ2-7	TGCGCCAGCAGCCCCTTGACCGGGGGAGCCTACGAGCAGTACTTC	CASSPLTGGAYEQYF
TRBD2	TRBV5-1	-	14	TRBJ2-7	TGCGCCAGCAGCTTGGCGGGACTAGCGGACGAGCAGTACTTC	CASSLAGLADEQYF
TRBD1	TRBV18	-	15	TRBJ2-5	TGTGCCAGCTCACCACTCGGACAGGGGCTGGAGACCCAGTACTTC	CASSPLGQGLETQYF
TRBD2	TRBV5-1	-	16	TRBJ2-1	TGCGCCAGCAGCTTGGTTACTAGCGGGCGACTCGATGAGCAGTTCTTC	CASSLVTSGRLDEQFF
-	TRBV9	-	19	TRBJ2-3	TGTGCCAGCAGCCCCCGAGCCAAGACGGCTGCGGCGGATCTGGATACGCAGTATTTT	CASSPRAKTAAADLDTQYF
-	TRBV15	-	14	TRBJ2-1	TGTGCCACCAGCCGGGACCAGATCTACAATGAGCAGTTCTTC	CATSRDQIYNEQFF
TRBD1	TRBV7-9	-	16	TRBJ2-7	TGTGCCAGCAGCTTAAGTCCGGGACAGACCTCCTACGAGCAGTACTTC	CASSLSPGQTSYEQYF
TRBD2	TRBV28	-	13	TRBJ2-1	TGTGCCAGCAGTACATTAGCGGGAGTGGAGCAGTTCTTC	CASSTLAGVEQFF
TRBD1	TRBV5-6	once	14	TRBJ2-7	TGTGCCAGCAGCCCGGACAGGGGGCCGTACGAGCAGTACTTC	CASSPDRGPYEQYF
TRBD1	TRBV5-4	-	14	TRBJ2-7	TGTGCCAGCAGCAACACAGGGGTTACCTACGAGCAGTACTTC	CASSNTGVTYEQYF
-	TRBV11-2	-	16	TRBJ2-5	TGTGCCAGCAGCCCTAGGGGTAGCGGAGGCCAAGAGACCCAGTACTTC	CASSPRGSGGQETQYF